The T cell receptor (beta chain) described here comes from a study of tumor-infiltrating lymphocytes in oesophageal squamous cell carcinoma. TCRdb re-analysed the PCR reads in MiXCR, keeping a single row per CDR3 protein. The sample records 15,000 to 20,000 distinct CDR3 sequences, roughly 40% being singletons. The source of this sequence is a female donor with esophageal squamous cell carcinoma. The sequenced material came from normal esophageal tissue next to the tumor.

The CDR3 loop reads CASSLEAPGYEQYF. The CDR3, as DNA: TGCGCCAGCAGCTTGGAGGCCCCCGGGTACGAGCAGTACTTC. The chain couples TRBV5-1 to TRBJ2-4; D is undetermined. The last part of the DNA fits TRBJ2-7 better; the J call may be wrong. The CDR3 totals 14 residues. The germline CDR1 and CDR2 sequences are SGHRS and YFSETQ.